A single TCR beta chain is shown here with its context. Its antigen is not known. The protocol was immunoSEQ multiplex PCR, while the TCRdb copy is restricted to in-frame clones and leaves out a portion. Here the sample spans 90,000 to 120,000 clones, 80% to 95% being singletons. The ends were cut back, 6 bases at V and 1 base at J, with 15 bases in the middle. CDR3 length: 15 residues. Germline CDR1 reads LNHDA; CDR2 reads SQIVND (reference sequence). The data are from a study of OX40 agonist ivuxolimab in advanced cancers. For the study at large: Patient treatment consisted of intravenous ivuxolimab administration every 2 weeks at 0.01 to 10 mg/kg.

Study observations and caveats: Also present in some nonresponders was a low level of normalized T-cell clonal expansion.

V is TRBV19 and J is TRBJ2-5; weak D call: TRBD2 (6 bases). Sequences were derived from CD4+ or CD8+ T cells sorted from blood, sampled in a trial of the OX40 agonist ivuxolimab. The clonotype was recovered from an adult with an advanced solid tumor such as melanoma, head and neck, liver or kidney cancer. The CDR3 DNA is TGTGCCAGTAGCTCTTTCGCGGGACTCCAAGAGACCCAGTACTTC. It yields the protein CASSSFAGLQETQYF.